The clone carrying this T cell receptor (beta chain) was counted ten times or more. As yet, its antigen is unknown. The sample belongs to a study of T cells in Graves' hyperthyroidism and ophthalmopathy. Background on the study: Sampling of peripheral blood happened at initial diagnosis, prior to any treatment. Overall study findings and caveats: Within blood appeared most thyroid clonotypes that had expanded above 0.001.

The CDR3 consists of 14 residues. V shed 6 bases, J shed 4 bases, and the junction held 6 bases outside the gene matches. Germline V gene sequence: CDR1 MDHEN, CDR2 SYDVKM. RNA transcripts provided the source from which TCR beta CDR3 regions were amplified. The TCR CDR3 first-round RT-PCR relied on the HTBI primer set. A single record per CDR3 protein comes from TCRdb applying MiXCR to the multiplex PCR reads. The table shows some 770,000 distinct CDR3 sequences, with over 15% occurring only once. Clinical symptoms, serum thyroxine, TRAb, thyroid ultrasound and orbital computed tomography informed diagnoses.

The chain carries TRBV28 and TRBJ1-2, with TRBD1 matching 9 bases. The sample taken for sequencing was blood. The TCR originated in a man in his late teens or twenties with Graves' hyperthyroidism. The CDR3 DNA sequence: TGTGCCAGCAGCACCCCGGACAGGGGCTATGGCTACACCTTC. Amino acids: CASSTPDRGYGYTF.